Listed below are T cell receptor beta chains from one sample, sequenced in a study of Ad26.COV2.S vaccination and SARS-CoV-2 variants. TCRdb's copy holds only in-frame clones and misses some; the assay was immunoSEQ multiplex PCR. The data contain over 400,000 clones, approximately 90% of them seen just once; the ten biggest clones take up roughly 1.7%. Sample: peripheral blood, taken in a trial of Ad26.COV2.S vaccine versus placebo. These receptors all come from a person aged 18-65 years who received the Ad26.COV2.S COVID-19 vaccine or a placebo. The CDR3 runs from the conserved cysteine through the conserved F or W. A D gene is named only where the DNA matches it firmly. Clone size appears in some rows only: once, few, many, or a class for an expanded clone.

DNA: TGTGCCTGGAGTGTAGCGGGGGGCCCCTCATTAGAGACCCAGTACTTC; CDR3: CAWSVAGGPSLETQYF; length: 16; D: TRBD2; V: TRBV30; size: -; J: TRBJ2-5
DNA: TGTGCCAGCAGTTCCACACCGGGATCCACCACCTTC; CDR3: CASSSTPGSTTF; length: 12; D: -; V: TRBV27; size: once; J: TRBJ1-2
DNA: TGCGCCAGCAGTGAGTCCCGGGGGAATCAGCCCCAGCATTTT; CDR3: CASSESRGNQPQHF; length: 14; D: -; V: TRBV10-2; size: -; J: TRBJ1-5
DNA: TGTGCCAGCAGCCCCATAGCGGGGGCCCTTTACAATGAGCAGTTCTTC; CDR3: CASSPIAGALYNEQFF; length: 16; D: TRBD2; V: TRBV7-9; size: -; J: TRBJ2-1
DNA: TGTGCCAGCAGCTTAGCGGCAGCTAATGAAAAACTGTTTTTT; CDR3: CASSLAAANEKLFF; length: 14; D: -; V: TRBV7-6; size: few; J: TRBJ1-4
DNA: TGTGCCAGCAGCTTCGGGACCGGGACTAGTCTAGATACGCAGTATTTT; CDR3: CASSFGTGTSLDTQYF; length: 16; D: TRBD2; V: TRBV11-2; size: -; J: TRBJ2-3
DNA: TGTGCCAGCTCACCACCCCCGGACAGGGGGCTACCCCTCCACTTT; CDR3: CASSPPPDRGLPLHF; length: 15; D: TRBD1; V: TRBV18; size: -; J: TRBJ1-6
DNA: TGTGCCAGCGGGAGAAAGGATCAGCCCCAGCATTTT; CDR3: CASGRKDQPQHF; length: 12; D: -; V: TRBV3-1/TRBV3-2; size: -; J: TRBJ1-5
DNA: TGTGCCAGCGGACCAGCGGGGGGGCCTGTCGACACCGGGGAGCTGTTTTTT; CDR3: CASGPAGGPVDTGELFF; length: 17; D: TRBD2; V: TRBV9; size: once; J: TRBJ2-2
DNA: TGCGCCAGCAGCGTGCAAGACAGGGGCCAAGAGACCCAGTACTTC; CDR3: CASSVQDRGQETQYF; length: 15; D: TRBD1; V: TRBV5-1; size: -; J: TRBJ2-5
DNA: TGTGCCAGCAGTTGGGCTTCGACAGAGCAGTACTTC; CDR3: CASSWASTEQYF; length: 12; D: -; V: TRBV6-2/TRBV6-3; size: -; J: TRBJ2-7
DNA: TGCGCCAGCCGAGGCCGCGGGGCGAGCACAGATACGCAGTATTTT; CDR3: CASRGRGASTDTQYF; length: 15; D: -; V: TRBV10-2; size: -; J: TRBJ2-3
DNA: TGCGCCAGCAGCCCGGGACAGGGGTCTGGGGCCAACGTCCTGACTTTC; CDR3: CASSPGQGSGANVLTF; length: 16; D: TRBD1; V: TRBV4-3; size: -; J: TRBJ2-6
DNA: TGTGCCAGCAGCCCGGAGACAGGGTCTTACACTGAAGCTTTCTTT; CDR3: CASSPETGSYTEAFF; length: 15; D: TRBD1; V: TRBV28; size: -; J: TRBJ1-1
DNA: TGTGCCAGCAACACGGACAGGGGGTTCCATGGCTACACCTTC; CDR3: CASNTDRGFHGYTF; length: 14; D: TRBD1; V: TRBV28; size: -; J: TRBJ1-2
DNA: TGTGCCAGCAGCCCCGGGGTGGGACCCACAGATACGCAGTATTTT; CDR3: CASSPGVGPTDTQYF; length: 15; D: -; V: TRBV7-8; size: -; J: TRBJ2-3
DNA: TGTGCCAGCAGCCAAATTAGGGGGGCGACTAATTCACCCCTCCACTTT; CDR3: CASSQIRGATNSPLHF; length: 16; D: -; V: TRBV7-9; size: few; J: TRBJ1-6
DNA: TGTGCCAGCAGCAAGCGGGACGGCCCGAACACCGGGGAGCTGTTTTTT; CDR3: CASSKRDGPNTGELFF; length: 16; D: TRBD2; V: TRBV11-2; size: -; J: TRBJ2-2
DNA: TGTGCCAGTAGTATATTCACCGGGGGGTCTTACAATGAGCAGTTCTTC; CDR3: CASSIFTGGSYNEQFF; length: 16; D: TRBD2; V: TRBV19; size: -; J: TRBJ2-1
DNA: TGTGCCAGCAGCCTTACAGGGGCTTCCTACAATGAGCAGTTCTTC; CDR3: CASSLTGASYNEQFF; length: 15; D: TRBD1; V: TRBV5-4; size: -; J: TRBJ2-1
DNA: TGTGCCAGTAGTATAGTCTTCCCGAGCTCCTACAATGAGCAGTTCTTC; CDR3: CASSIVFPSSYNEQFF; length: 16; D: -; V: TRBV19; size: once; J: TRBJ2-1
DNA: TGTGCCAGCAGTTACGGACAGGGACCTGGAAACACCATATATTTT; CDR3: CASSYGQGPGNTIYF; length: 15; D: TRBD1; V: TRBV28; size: -; J: TRBJ1-3
DNA: TGTGCCAGCACCCAGGTAGGGGGTAGAAGTCAGCCCCAGCATTTT; CDR3: CASTQVGGRSQPQHF; length: 15; D: -; V: TRBV27; size: -; J: TRBJ1-5
DNA: TGTGCCAGCAGCTTGGGACAGAATTACTATGGCTACACCTTC; CDR3: CASSLGQNYYGYTF; length: 14; D: TRBD1; V: TRBV7-9; size: -; J: TRBJ1-2
DNA: TGTGCCAGCAGTGACAGCTTCTCTGGGGCCAACGTCCTGACTTTC; CDR3: CASSDSFSGANVLTF; length: 15; D: -; V: TRBV6-6; size: once; J: TRBJ2-6
DNA: TGTGCCAGCAGCTTAGTAGCGGGGGGGAACAAAAACATTCAGTACTTC; CDR3: CASSLVAGGNKNIQYF; length: 16; D: TRBD2; V: TRBV7-2; size: -; J: TRBJ2-4
DNA: TGTGCCAGCAGTCCCTATCGGACAATGTCCTATGGCTACACCTTC; CDR3: CASSPYRTMSYGYTF; length: 15; D: -; V: TRBV27; size: -; J: TRBJ1-2
DNA: TGTGCCAGCAGCTCCGCCCGACTAGCGGGGGAAGAGACCCAGTACTTC; CDR3: CASSSARLAGEETQYF; length: 16; D: TRBD2; V: TRBV7-2; size: -; J: TRBJ2-5
DNA: TGTGCCAGCAGCCGGGGGACAGGGGTTTACTATGGCTACACCTTC; CDR3: CASSRGTGVYYGYTF; length: 15; D: TRBD1; V: TRBV14; size: few; J: TRBJ1-2